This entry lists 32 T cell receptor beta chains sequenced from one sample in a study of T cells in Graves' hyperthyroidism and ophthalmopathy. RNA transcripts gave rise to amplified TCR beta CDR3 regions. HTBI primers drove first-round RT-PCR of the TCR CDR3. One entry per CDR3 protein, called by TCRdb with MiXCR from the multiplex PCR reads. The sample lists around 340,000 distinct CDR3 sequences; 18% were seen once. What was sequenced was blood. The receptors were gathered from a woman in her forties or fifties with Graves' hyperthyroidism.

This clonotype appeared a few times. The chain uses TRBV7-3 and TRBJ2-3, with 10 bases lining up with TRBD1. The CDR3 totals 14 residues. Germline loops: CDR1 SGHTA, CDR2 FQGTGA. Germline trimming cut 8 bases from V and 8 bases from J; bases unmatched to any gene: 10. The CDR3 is CASGPGQGSRTQYF. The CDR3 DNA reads TGTGCCAGCGGACCGGGACAGGGGTCCCGTACGCAGTATTTT. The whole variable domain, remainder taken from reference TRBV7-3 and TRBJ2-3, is GAGVSQTPSNKVTEKGKYVELRCDPISGHTALYWYRQSLGQGPEFLIYFQGTGAADDSGLPNDRFFAVRPEGSVSTLKIQRTERGDSAVYLCASGPGQGSRTQYFGPGTRLTVL.

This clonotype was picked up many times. In DNA, the CDR3 is TGTGCCAGCAGCTCGCGTGGAGCGCCCTATGGCTACACCTTC. It specifies CASSSRGAPYGYTF. The chain couples TRBV13 to TRBJ1-2; no clear D gene. V dropped 4 bases and J dropped 4 bases, with 13 bases sitting between them. Germline values: CDR1 PRHDT, CDR2 FYEKMQ (reference sequence). The CDR3 sequence is 14 residues long.

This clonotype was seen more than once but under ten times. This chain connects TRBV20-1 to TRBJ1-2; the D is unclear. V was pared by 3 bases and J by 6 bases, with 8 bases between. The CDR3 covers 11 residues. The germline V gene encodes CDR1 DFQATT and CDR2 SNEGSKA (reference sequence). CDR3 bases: TGCAGTGCTAGGGCTATTGATGGCTACACCTTC. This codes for CSARAIDGYTF.

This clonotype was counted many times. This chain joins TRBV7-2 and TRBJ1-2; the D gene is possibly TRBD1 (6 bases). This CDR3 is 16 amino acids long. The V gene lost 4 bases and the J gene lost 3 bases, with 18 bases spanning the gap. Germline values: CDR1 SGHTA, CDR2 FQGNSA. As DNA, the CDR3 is TGTGCCAGCAGCTCTGCCGGGGGCTCCCATTACTATGGCTACACCTTC. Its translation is CASSSAGGSHYYGYTF.

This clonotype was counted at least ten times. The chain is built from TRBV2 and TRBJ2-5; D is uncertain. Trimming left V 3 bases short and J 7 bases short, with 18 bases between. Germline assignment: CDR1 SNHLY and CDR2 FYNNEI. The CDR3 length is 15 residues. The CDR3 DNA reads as TGTGCCAGCAGTGAGACGACCGAGTTCGGTCGGACCCAGTACTTC. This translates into CASSETTEFGRTQYF.

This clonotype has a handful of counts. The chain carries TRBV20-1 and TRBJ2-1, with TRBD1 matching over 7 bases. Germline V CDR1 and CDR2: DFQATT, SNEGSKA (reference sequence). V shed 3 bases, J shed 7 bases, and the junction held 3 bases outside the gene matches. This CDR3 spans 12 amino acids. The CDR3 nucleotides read TGCAGTGCTAGCGACAGGGATAATGAGCAGTTCTTC. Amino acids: CSASDRDNEQFF.

The CDR3 DNA is TGTGCCAGCAGCCAAGATTTGAGCGGGGCCTACAATGAGCAGTTCTTC. This sequence encodes CASSQDLSGAYNEQFF. This chain links TRBV3-1 with TRBJ2-1; TRBD2 aligns across 7 bases. The length of the CDR3 is 16 residues. Germline values: CDR1 LGHDT, CDR2 YNNKEL (reference sequence). Germline trimming cut 0 bases from V and 2 bases from J; bases unmatched to any gene: 4.

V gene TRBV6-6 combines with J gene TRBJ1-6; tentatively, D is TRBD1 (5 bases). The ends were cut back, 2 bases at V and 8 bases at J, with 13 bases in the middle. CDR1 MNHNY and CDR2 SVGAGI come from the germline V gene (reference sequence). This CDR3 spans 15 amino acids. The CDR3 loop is CASSYARGMDSPLHF. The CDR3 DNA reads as TGTGCCAGCAGTTACGCACGGGGGATGGATTCACCCCTCCACTTT.

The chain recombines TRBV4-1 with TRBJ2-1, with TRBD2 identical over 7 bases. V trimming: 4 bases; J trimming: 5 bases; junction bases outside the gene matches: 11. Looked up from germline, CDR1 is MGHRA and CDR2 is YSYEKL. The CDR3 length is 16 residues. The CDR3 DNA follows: TGCGCCAGCAGCCGGCCCGGGGGAGGGCCTAACAATGAGCAGTTCTTC. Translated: CASSRPGGGPNNEQFF.

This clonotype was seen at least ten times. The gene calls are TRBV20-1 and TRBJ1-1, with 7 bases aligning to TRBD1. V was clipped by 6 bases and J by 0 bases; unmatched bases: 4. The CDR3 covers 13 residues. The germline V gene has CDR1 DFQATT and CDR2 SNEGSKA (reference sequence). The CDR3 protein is CSATQGMNTEAFF. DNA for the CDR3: TGCAGTGCAACACAGGGGATGAACACTGAAGCTTTCTTT.

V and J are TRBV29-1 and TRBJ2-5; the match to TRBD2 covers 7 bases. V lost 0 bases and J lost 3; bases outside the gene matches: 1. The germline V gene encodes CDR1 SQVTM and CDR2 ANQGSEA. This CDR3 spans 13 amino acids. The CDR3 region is CSVEEAGEETQYF. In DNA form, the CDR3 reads TGCAGCGTTGAAGAGGCGGGGGAAGAGACCCAGTACTTC.

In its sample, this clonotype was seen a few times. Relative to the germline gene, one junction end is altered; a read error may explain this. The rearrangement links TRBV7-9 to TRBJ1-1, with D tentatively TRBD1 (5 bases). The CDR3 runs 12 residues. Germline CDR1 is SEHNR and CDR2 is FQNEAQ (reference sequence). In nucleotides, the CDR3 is TGTGCCAGCAGCTTAGGGGGCTCTGAAGCTCTCTTT. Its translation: CASSLGGSEALF.

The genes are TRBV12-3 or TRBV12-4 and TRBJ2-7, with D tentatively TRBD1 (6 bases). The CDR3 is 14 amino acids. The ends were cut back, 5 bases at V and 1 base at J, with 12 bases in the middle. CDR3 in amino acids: CASSPTTGSYEQYF. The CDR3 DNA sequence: TGTGCCAGCAGTCCTACAACAGGGTCCTACGAGCAGTACTTC.

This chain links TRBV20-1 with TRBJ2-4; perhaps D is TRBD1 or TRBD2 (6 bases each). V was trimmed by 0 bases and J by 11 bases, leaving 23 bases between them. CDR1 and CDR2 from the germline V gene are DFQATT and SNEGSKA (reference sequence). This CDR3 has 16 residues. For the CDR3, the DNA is TGCAGTGCTAGAGATCCGACGGGGGCCAGTGGGGACGTTCAGTACTTC. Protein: CSARDPTGASGDVQYF.

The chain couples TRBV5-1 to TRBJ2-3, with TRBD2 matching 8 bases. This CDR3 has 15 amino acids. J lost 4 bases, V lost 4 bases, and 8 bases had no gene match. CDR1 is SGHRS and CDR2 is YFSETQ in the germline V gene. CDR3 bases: TGCGCCAGCAGCACCGCAGCGGGGGTGGCAGATACGCAGTATTTT. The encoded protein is CASSTAAGVADTQYF.

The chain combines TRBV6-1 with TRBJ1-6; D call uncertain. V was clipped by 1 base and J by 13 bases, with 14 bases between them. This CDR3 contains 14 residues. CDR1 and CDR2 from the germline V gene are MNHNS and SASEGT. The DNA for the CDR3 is TGTGCCAGCAGTGAAGGCACGGTAATTTCGCCCCTCCACTTT. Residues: CASSEGTVISPLHF.

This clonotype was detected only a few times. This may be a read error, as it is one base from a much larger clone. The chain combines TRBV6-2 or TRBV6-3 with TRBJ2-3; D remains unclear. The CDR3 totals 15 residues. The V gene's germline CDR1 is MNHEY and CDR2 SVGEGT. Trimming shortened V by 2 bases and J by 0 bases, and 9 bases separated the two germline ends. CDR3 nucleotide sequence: TGTGCCAGCAGTTACGCCGAAACTAGCACAGATACGCAGTATTTT. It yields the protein CASSYAETSTDTQYF.

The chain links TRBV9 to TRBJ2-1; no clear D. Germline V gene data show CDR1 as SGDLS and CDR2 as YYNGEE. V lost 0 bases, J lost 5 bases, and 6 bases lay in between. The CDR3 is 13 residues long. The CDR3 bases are TGTGCCAGCAGCGTAGCCACAAACAATGAGCAGTTCTTC. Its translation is CASSVATNNEQFF.

The CDR3 DNA is TGTGCCTGGAGTGCCCGGGACAGGGGGGTGAATGAGCAGTTCTTC. It codes for CAWSARDRGVNEQFF. The chain has TRBV30 and TRBJ2-1; TRBD1 matches 11 bases. This CDR3 is 15 amino acids long. The germline V gene has CDR1 GTSNPN and CDR2 SVGIG (reference sequence). The V gene end was trimmed by 1 base and the J gene end by 7 bases; junction bases not matched to a gene: 6.

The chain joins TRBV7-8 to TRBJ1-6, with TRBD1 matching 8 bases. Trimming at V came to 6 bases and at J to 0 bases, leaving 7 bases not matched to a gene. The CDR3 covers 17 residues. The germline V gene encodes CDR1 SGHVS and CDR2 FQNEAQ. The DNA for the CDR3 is TGTGCCAGCAGTCACGCGGGACAGGTCTCCTATAATTCACCCCTCCACTTT. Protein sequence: CASSHAGQVSYNSPLHF.

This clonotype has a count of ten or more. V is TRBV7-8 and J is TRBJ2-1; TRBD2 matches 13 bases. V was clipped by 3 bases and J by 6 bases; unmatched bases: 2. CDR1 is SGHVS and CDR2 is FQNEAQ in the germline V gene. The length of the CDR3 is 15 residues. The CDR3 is CASSFRLAGGNEQFF. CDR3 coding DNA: TGTGCCAGCAGCTTTCGACTAGCGGGAGGCAATGAGCAGTTCTTC.

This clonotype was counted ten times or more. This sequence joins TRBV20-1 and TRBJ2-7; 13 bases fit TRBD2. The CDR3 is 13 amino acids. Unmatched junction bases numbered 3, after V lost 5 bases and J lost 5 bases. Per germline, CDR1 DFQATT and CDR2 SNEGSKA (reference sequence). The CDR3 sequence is CSAGTSGEDEQYF. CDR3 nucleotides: TGCAGTGCTGGGACTAGCGGGGAGGACGAGCAGTACTTC.

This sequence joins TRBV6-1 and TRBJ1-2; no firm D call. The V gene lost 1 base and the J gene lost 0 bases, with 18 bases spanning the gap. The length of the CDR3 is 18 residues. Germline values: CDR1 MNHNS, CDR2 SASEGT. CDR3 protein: CASSEVGYVLPANYGYTF. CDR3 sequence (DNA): TGTGCCAGCAGTGAAGTTGGGTACGTCCTCCCAGCTAACTATGGCTACACCTTC.

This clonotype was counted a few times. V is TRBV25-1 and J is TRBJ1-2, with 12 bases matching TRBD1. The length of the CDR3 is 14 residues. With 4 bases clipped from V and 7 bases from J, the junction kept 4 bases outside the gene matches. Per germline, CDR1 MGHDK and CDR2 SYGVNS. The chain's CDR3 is CASSVGQGAGGYTF. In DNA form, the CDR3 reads TGTGCCAGCAGTGTGGGACAGGGGGCCGGTGGCTACACCTTC.

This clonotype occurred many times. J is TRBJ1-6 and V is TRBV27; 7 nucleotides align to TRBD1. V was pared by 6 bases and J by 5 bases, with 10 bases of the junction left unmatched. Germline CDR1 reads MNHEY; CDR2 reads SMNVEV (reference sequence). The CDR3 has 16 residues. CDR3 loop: CASRAQATGNNSPLHF. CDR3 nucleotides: TGTGCCAGCAGGGCCCAGGCGACAGGGAATAATTCACCCCTCCACTTT.

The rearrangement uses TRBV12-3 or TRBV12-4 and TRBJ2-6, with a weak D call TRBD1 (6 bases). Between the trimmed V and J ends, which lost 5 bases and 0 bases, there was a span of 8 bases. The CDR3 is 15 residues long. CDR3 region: CASSQGGSGANVLTF. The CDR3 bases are TGTGCCAGCAGTCAAGGGGGCTCTGGGGCCAACGTCCTGACTTTC.

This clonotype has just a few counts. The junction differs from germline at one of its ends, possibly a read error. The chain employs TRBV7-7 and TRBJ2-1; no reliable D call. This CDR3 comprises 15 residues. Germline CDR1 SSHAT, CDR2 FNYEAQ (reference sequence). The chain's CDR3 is CASSLDAASYNEQFF. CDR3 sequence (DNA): TGTGCTAGCAGCTTAGATGCGGCCTCCTACAATGAGCAGTTCTTC.

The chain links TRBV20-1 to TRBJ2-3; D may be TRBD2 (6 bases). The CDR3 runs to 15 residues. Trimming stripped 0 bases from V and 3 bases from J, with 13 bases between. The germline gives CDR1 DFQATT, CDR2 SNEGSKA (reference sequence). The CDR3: CSARDQGGATDTQYF. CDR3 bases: TGCAGTGCTAGAGATCAAGGCGGGGCGACAGATACGCAGTATTTT.

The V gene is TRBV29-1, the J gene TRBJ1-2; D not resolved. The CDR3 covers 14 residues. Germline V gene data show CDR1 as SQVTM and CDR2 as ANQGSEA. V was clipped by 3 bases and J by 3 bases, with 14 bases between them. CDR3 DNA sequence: TGCAGCGTTGAGGGTTCGGGCGACGACTATGGCTACACCTTC. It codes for CSVEGSGDDYGYTF.

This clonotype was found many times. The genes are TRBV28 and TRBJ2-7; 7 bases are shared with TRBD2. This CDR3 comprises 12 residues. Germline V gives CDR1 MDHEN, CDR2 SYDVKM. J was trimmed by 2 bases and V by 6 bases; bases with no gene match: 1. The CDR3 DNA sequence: TGTGCCAGCAGGGGGGGGGCCTACGAGCAGTACTTC. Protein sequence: CASRGGAYEQYF.

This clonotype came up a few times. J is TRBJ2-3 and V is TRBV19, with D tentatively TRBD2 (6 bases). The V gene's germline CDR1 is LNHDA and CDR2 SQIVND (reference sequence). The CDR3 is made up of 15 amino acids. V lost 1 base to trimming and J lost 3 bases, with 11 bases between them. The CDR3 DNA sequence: TGTGCCAGTAGTATAGGTGGCGGGAAGACAGATACGCAGTATTTT. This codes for CASSIGGGKTDTQYF.

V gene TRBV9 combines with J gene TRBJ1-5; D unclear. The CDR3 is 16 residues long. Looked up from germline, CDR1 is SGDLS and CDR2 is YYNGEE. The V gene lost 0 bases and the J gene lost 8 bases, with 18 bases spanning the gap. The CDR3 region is CASSVGERDINEPQHF. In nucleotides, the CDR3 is TGTGCCAGCAGCGTAGGGGAGAGGGATATCAACGAGCCCCAGCATTTT.